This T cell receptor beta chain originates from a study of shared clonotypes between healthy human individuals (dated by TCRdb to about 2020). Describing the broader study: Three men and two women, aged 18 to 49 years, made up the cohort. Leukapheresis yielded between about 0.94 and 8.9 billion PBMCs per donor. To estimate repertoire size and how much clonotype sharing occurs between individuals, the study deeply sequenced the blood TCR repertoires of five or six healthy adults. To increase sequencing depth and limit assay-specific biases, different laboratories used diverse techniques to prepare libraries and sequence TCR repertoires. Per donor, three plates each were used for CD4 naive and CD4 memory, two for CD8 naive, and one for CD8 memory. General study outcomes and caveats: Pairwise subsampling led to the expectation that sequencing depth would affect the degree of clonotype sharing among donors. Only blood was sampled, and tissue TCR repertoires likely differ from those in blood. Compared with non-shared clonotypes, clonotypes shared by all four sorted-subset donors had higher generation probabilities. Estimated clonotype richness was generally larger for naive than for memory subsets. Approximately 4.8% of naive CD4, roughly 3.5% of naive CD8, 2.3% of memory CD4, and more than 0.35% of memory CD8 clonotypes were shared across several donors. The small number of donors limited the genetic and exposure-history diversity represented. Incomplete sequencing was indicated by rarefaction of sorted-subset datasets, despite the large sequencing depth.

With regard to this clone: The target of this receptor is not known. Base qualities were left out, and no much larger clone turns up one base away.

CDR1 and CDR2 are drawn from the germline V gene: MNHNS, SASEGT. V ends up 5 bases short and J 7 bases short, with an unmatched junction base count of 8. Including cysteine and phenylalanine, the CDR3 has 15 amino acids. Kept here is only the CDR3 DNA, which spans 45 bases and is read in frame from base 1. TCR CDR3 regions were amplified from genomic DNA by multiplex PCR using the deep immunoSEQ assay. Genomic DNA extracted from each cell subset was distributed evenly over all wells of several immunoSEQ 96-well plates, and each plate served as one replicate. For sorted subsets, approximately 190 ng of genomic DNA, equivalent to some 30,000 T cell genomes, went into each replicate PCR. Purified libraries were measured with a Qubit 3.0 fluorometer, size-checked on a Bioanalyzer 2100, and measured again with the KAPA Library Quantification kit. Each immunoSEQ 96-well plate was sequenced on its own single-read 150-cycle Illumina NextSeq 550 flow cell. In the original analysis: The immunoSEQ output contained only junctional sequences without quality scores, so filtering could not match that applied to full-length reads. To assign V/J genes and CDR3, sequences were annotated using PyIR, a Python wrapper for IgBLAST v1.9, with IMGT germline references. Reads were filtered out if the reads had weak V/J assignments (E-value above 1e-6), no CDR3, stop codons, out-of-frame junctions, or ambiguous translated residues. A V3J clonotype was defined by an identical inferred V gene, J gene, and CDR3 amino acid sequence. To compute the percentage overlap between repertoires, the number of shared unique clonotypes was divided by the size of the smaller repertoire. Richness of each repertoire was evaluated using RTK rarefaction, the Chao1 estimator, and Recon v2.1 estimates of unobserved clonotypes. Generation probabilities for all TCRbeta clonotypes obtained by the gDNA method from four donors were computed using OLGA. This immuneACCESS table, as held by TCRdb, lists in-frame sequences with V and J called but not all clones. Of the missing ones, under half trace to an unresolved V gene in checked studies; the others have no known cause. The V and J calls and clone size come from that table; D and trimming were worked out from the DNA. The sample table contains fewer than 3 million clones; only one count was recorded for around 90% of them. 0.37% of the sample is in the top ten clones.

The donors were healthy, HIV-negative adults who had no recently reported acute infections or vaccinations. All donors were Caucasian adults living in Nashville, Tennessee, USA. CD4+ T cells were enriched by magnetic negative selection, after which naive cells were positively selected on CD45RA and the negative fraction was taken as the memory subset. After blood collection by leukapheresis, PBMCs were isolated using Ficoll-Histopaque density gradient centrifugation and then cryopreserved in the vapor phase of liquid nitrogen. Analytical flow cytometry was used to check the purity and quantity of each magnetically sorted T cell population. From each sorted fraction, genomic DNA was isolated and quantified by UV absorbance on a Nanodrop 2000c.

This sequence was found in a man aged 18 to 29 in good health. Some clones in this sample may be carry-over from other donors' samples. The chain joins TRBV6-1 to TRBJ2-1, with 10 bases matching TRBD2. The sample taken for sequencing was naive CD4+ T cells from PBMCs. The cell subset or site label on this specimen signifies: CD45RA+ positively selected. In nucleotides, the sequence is TGTGCCAGCAGTAGACTAGCGGGTAATAGGAATGAGCAGTTCTTC. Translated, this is CASSRLAGNRNEQFF.